These T cell receptor beta chains were read from a single sample in a study of cytomegalovirus exposure and HLA in healthy donors. Profiled with immunoSEQ multiplex PCR; TCRdb holds only in-frame clones, not every one. Found here are approximately 65,000 clones, under 96% of them singletons; the top ten hold about 4.6%. Sequences were obtained from PBMCs. The receptor set was obtained from a woman aged 18-29 years in good health and CMV-seropositive. Each CDR3 is given with its conserved first and last residue. Each record gives: D gene, J gene, CDR3 length, clone size, V gene, CDR3 protein, CDR3 DNA. A D gene is named only where the DNA matches it firmly. Clone size is not always given. Where it is, it says once, few, many or a class for expanded clones.

TRBD2 TRBJ2-1 17 once TRBV7-2 CASTHRALAGRDNEQFF TGTGCCAGCACCCACCGGGCCCTAGCGGGGCGCGACAATGAGCAGTTCTTC
- TRBJ2-7 10 - TRBV30 CAWSIREQYF TGTGCCTGGAGTATTCGCGAGCAGTACTTC
- TRBJ2-3 15 - TRBV18 CASSPSGGLGDTQYF TGTGCCAGCTCACCATCTGGCGGGTTAGGAGATACGCAGTATTTT
TRBD1 TRBJ2-3 16 - TRBV27 CASSFSGQGWIHTQYF TGTGCCAGCAGTTTCTCAGGACAGGGTTGGATTCATACGCAGTATTTT
- TRBJ2-3 14 - TRBV6-5 CASRKALSTDTQYF TGTGCCAGCAGGAAAGCTCTAAGCACAGATACGCAGTATTTT
TRBD1 TRBJ1-2 15 - TRBV4-3 CASSQGTGVGYGYTF TGCGCCAGCAGCCAAGGTACAGGGGTAGGCTATGGCTACACCTTC
- TRBJ1-1 12 - TRBV30 CAWSVGPGQAFF TGTGCCTGGAGTGTCGGGCCAGGGCAAGCTTTCTTT
TRBD1 TRBJ1-1 14 - TRBV7-9 CASSPTGGNTEAFF TGTGCCAGCAGCCCGACAGGGGGGAACACTGAAGCTTTCTTT
TRBD1 TRBJ2-7 15 - TRBV5-5 CASSRDRDRGREQYF TGTGCCAGCAGCAGAGACCGGGACAGGGGTCGCGAGCAGTACTTC
TRBD1 TRBJ1-1 17 - TRBV6-1 CASSEVQGQGLNTEAFF TGTGCCAGCAGTGAAGTACAAGGACAGGGTCTAAACACTGAAGCTTTCTTT
TRBD2 TRBJ2-1 16 - TRBV9 CASSVGSGGSYNEQFF TGTGCCAGCAGCGTAGGTTCGGGAGGGTCCTACAATGAGCAGTTCTTC
- TRBJ2-7 15 - TRBV7-2 CASSPSGFVSYEQYF TGTGCCAGCAGCCCATCCGGGTTTGTGTCCTACGAGCAGTACTTC
- TRBJ2-5 13 - TRBV5-3 CARSFPDGETQYF TGTGCCAGAAGCTTCCCTGACGGGGAGACCCAGTACTTC
- TRBJ2-2 15 - TRBV7-2 CASSETRANTGELFF TGTGCCAGCAGCGAAACTAGAGCCAACACCGGGGAGCTGTTTTTT
- TRBJ2-6 17 - TRBV19 CASSKEAAISGANVLTF TGTGCCAGTAGTAAGGAGGCAGCAATCTCTGGGGCCAACGTCCTGACTTTC
- TRBJ2-5 13 - TRBV29-1 CSVGQAVQETQYF TGCAGCGTTGGACAGGCCGTCCAAGAGACCCAGTACTTC
- TRBJ2-5 13 - TRBV2 CASRLTGRETQYF TGTGCCAGCAGGCTGACAGGCCGAGAGACCCAGTACTTC
- TRBJ1-5 14 - TRBV21-1 CASKEGREVQPQHF TGTGCCAGCAAGGAGGGCAGGGAGGTTCAGCCCCAGCATTTT
TRBD1 TRBJ2-6 19 - TRBV7-3 CASSPFRQGYRSGANVLTF TGTGCCAGCAGCCCTTTCCGACAGGGCTATCGCTCTGGGGCCAACGTCCTGACTTTC
TRBD2 TRBJ2-3 16 - TRBV7-6 CASRLLAGASTDTQYF TGTGCCAGCAGACTACTAGCGGGAGCTAGCACAGATACGCAGTATTTT
TRBD2 TRBJ2-1 15 - TRBV7-9 CASSLGTSGYNEQFF TGTGCCAGCAGCCTCGGGACTAGCGGTTACAATGAGCAGTTCTTC
TRBD2 TRBJ2-2 16 - TRBV5-1 CASSLGLAGGTGELFF TGCGCCAGCAGCTTGGGGCTAGCGGGAGGAACCGGGGAGCTGTTTTTT
TRBD2 TRBJ2-5 15 - TRBV5-1 CASTTLAEPGETQYF TGCGCCAGCACTACCCTAGCGGAGCCCGGGGAGACCCAGTACTTC
TRBD2 TRBJ2-5 15 - TRBV28 CASSFKTSAKETQYF TGTGCCAGCAGTTTCAAGACTAGCGCCAAAGAGACCCAGTACTTC
- TRBJ2-2 15 - TRBV29-1 CSVPAGGANTGELFF TGCAGCGTACCCGCCGGGGGAGCAAACACCGGGGAGCTGTTTTTT
TRBD1 TRBJ1-4 15 - TRBV9 CASSVWGQGDEKLFF TGTGCCAGCAGCGTATGGGGACAGGGAGATGAAAAACTGTTTTTT
- TRBJ2-1 10 - TRBV21-1 CASSNSPQFF TGTGCCAGCAGCAACTCCCCCCAGTTCTTC
TRBD2 TRBJ2-5 18 - TRBV29-1 CSVGSGTSGRARQETQYF TGCAGCGTCGGATCCGGGACTAGCGGGAGGGCAAGACAAGAGACCCAGTACTTC
TRBD1 TRBJ2-6 17 - TRBV30 CAWSLTGGSSGANVLTF TGTGCCTGGAGCTTGACAGGGGGTAGCTCTGGGGCCAACGTCCTGACTTTC
TRBD1 TRBJ1-4 16 - TRBV7-9 CASSLGRQGANEKLFF TGTGCCAGCAGCTTAGGCCGACAGGGGGCTAATGAAAAACTGTTTTTT
TRBD1 TRBJ2-2 17 once TRBV19 CASSIGWTGGVTGELFF TGTGCCAGTAGTATAGGGTGGACAGGGGGGGTCACCGGGGAGCTGTTTTTT
TRBD1 TRBJ2-7 12 - TRBV30 CAWTTGGTEQYF TGTGCCTGGACGACAGGGGGGACCGAGCAGTACTTC
TRBD2 TRBJ2-1 15 - TRBV5-1 CASSLVTGGYNEQFF TGCGCCAGCAGCTTGGTGACGGGAGGATACAATGAGCAGTTCTTC
TRBD2 TRBJ2-3 15 - TRBV2 CASRKTSGSTDTQYF TGTGCCAGCAGGAAGACTAGCGGGAGCACAGATACGCAGTATTTT
TRBD1 TRBJ2-7 14 - TRBV28 CASSRQGISYEQYF TGTGCCAGCAGTCGACAGGGGATCTCCTACGAGCAGTACTTC
TRBD1 TRBJ2-5 14 - TRBV18 CASSLRQGQETQYF TGTGCCAGCTCTCTACGACAGGGGCAAGAGACCCAGTACTTC
- TRBJ1-2 11 - TRBV20-1 CSANELPGYTF TGCAGTGCCAATGAGCTGCCTGGCTACACCTTC
- TRBJ2-7 14 - TRBV5-4 CASSLDRVDHEQYF TGTGCCAGCAGCTTGGACAGGGTTGACCACGAGCAGTACTTC
TRBD2 TRBJ2-7 14 - TRBV29-1 CSVVGLAGAYEQYF TGCAGCGTCGTGGGACTAGCGGGAGCGTACGAGCAGTACTTC
- TRBJ1-4 14 - TRBV7-8 CASSLAGGGEKLFF TGTGCCAGCAGCCTGGCTGGCGGCGGTGAAAAACTGTTTTTT
- TRBJ1-3 14 - TRBV19 CASSIPSSGNTIYF TGTGCCAGTAGTATACCCAGCTCTGGAAACACCATATATTTT
- TRBJ2-1 15 - TRBV6-1 CASSDGGYSYNEQFF TGTGCCAGCAGTGATGGGGGGTACTCCTACAATGAGCAGTTCTTC
TRBD2 TRBJ2-1 14 - TRBV5-1 CASSLAGGGPGEFF TGCGCCAGCAGCTTGGCCGGGGGAGGGCCCGGGGAGTTCTTC
TRBD2 TRBJ2-1 17 - TRBV7-9 CASSFGLAGASHNEQFF TGTGCCAGCAGCTTCGGACTAGCGGGAGCTTCGCACAATGAGCAGTTCTTC
- TRBJ2-7 14 - TRBV7-9 CASSLGGQLYEQYF TGTGCCAGCAGCTTGGGAGGACAACTTTACGAGCAGTACTTC
- TRBJ2-3 11 - TRBV11-2 CASSSAVALYF TGTGCCAGCAGCTCCGCGGTAGCTCTGTATTTT
TRBD1 TRBJ1-4 17 - TRBV4-3 CASSQNSAGQFNEKLFF TGCGCCAGCAGCCAAAACTCCGCGGGACAGTTTAATGAAAAACTGTTTTTT
TRBD2 TRBJ2-1 15 - TRBV6-5 CASRGLAGAYNEQFF TGTGCCAGCAGGGGACTAGCGGGAGCCTACAATGAGCAGTTCTTC
- TRBJ1-5 13 - TRBV7-8 CASSSTENQPQHF TGTGCCAGCAGTTCGACAGAGAATCAGCCCCAGCATTTT
TRBD2 TRBJ2-1 15 - TRBV19 CASSLAGGSYNEQFF TGTGCCAGTAGTCTAGCGGGAGGCTCCTACAATGAGCAGTTCTTC
- TRBJ2-5 16 - TRBV7-2 CASSPRSLVTDETQYF TGTGCCAGCAGCCCCCGCTCCCTAGTGACAGACGAGACCCAGTACTTC
- TRBJ2-5 12 - TRBV18 CASSPRPETQYF TGTGCCAGCTCACCACGGCCAGAGACCCAGTACTTC
TRBD1 TRBJ2-7 13 - TRBV7-2 CASSPGQGYEQYF TGTGCCAGCAGCCCAGGACAGGGCTACGAGCAGTACTTC